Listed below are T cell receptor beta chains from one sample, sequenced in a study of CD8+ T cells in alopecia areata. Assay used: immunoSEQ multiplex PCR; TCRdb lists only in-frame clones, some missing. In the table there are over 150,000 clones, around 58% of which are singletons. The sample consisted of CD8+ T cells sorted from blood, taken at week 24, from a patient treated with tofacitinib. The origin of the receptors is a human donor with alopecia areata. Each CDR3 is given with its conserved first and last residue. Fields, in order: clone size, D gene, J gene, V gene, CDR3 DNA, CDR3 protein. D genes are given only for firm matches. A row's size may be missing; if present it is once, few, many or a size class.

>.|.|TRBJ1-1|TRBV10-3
TGTGCCATCAATGAGGGATCCCCCAGTGAAGCTTTCTTT
CAINEGSPSEAFF
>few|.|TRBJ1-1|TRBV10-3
TGTGCCATCATGGGTGAACCGAACACTGAAGCTTTCTTT
CAIMGEPNTEAFF
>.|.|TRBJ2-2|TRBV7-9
TGTGCCAGCAGCCCCCCCCTACAGAGCACCGGGGAGCTGTTTTTT
CASSPPLQSTGELFF
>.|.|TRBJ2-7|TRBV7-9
TGTGCCAGCAGCCCCGCATCCTACGAGCAGTACTTC
CASSPASYEQYF
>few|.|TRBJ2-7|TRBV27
TGTGCCAGCAGTGAGGGCCCCTACGAGCAGTACTTC
CASSEGPYEQYF
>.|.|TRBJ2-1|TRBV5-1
TGCGCCAGCAGCTTGTTCCTACCCTTCAATGAGCAGTTCTTC
CASSLFLPFNEQFF
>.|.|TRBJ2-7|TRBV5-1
TGCGCCAGCAGACCGACAGCCGGGAGCCCCTACGAGCAGTACTTC
CASRPTAGSPYEQYF
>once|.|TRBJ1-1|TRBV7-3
TGTGCCAGCAGCCTCGAGGTGAGCACTGAAGCTTTCTTT
CASSLEVSTEAFF
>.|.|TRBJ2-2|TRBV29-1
TGCAGCGTTGAAGAAGTTGGGTTGTCAGGCTGGGGCACCGGGGAGCTGTTTTTT
CSVEEVGLSGWGTGELFF
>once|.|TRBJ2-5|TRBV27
TGTGCCAGCAGTTTAAGACAGGGAGGCGAGACCCAGTACTTC
CASSLRQGGETQYF
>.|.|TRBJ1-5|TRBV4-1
TGCGCCAGCAGCCAAGAACGAGGGCTTCAGCCCCAGCATTTT
CASSQERGLQPQHF
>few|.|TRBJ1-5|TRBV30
TGTGCCTGGAGTGTAGGGGGGAAACAGCCCCAGCATTTT
CAWSVGGKQPQHF
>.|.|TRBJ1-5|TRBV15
TGTGCCGCAGGACGAAAGAGGGGCACTAATCAGCCCCAGCATTTT
CAAGRKRGTNQPQHF
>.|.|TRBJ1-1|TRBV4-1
TGCGCCAGCAGCTTAAACACTGAAGCTTTCTTT
CASSLNTEAFF
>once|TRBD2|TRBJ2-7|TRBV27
TGTGCCAGCGGGAAGCTAGCGGGGAGCTCCTACGAGCAGTACTTC
CASGKLAGSSYEQYF
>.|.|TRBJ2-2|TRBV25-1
TGTGCCAGCAGTGAATATCTATTAGCCGGGGAGCTGTTTTTT
CASSEYLLAGELFF
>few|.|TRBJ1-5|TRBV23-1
TGCGCCAGCAGACAAAGGGCGGAGAATCAGCCCCAGCATTTT
CASRQRAENQPQHF
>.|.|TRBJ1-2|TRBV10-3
TGTGCCATCAGTGAGTCGTGGGGGCGTCACGGCTACACCTTC
CAISESWGRHGYTF
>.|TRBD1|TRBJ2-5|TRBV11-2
TGTGCCAGCAGCACAGGGGAGGAGACCCAGTACTTC
CASSTGEETQYF
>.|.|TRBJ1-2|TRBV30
TGTGCCTGGAGTTTGGCGGGGCAGCTCTATGGCTACACCTTC
CAWSLAGQLYGYTF
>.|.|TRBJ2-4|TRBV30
TGTGCCTGGAGTGGGACAGCCAACATTCAGTACTTC
CAWSGTANIQYF
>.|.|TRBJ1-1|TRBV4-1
TGCGCCAGCAGCCAAGATCACAGGGATAGTGCTGAAGCTTTCTTT
CASSQDHRDSAEAFF
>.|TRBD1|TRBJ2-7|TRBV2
TGTGCCAGCAGTGAAATAACAGGGGGCGTCGAGCAGTACTTC
CASSEITGGVEQYF
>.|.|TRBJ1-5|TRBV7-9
TGTGCCAGCAGCTTAGGAACAGGGTCTTACCAGCCCCAGCATTTT
CASSLGTGSYQPQHF
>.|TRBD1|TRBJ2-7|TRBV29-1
TGCAGCATAAAGGCCGGGACAGGGGCCCTCGAGCAGTACTTC
CSIKAGTGALEQYF
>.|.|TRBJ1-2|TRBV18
TGTGCCAGCTCACCTAATGGGGACGGCTACACCTTC
CASSPNGDGYTF
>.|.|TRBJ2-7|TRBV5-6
TGTGCCAGCAGCCCGGGGCGGGCCTACGAGCAGTACTTC
CASSPGRAYEQYF
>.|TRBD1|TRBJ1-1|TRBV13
TGTGCCAGCACCTCGACAGGGCTTACTGAAGCTTTCTTT
CASTSTGLTEAFF
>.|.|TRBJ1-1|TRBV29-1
TGCAGCACCGGGGGCTCGAGGAACACTGAAGCTTTCTTT
CSTGGSRNTEAFF
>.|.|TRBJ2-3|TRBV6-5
TGTGCCAGCAGTCCGGGGACAAGGGGTACAGATACGCAGTATTTT
CASSPGTRGTDTQYF
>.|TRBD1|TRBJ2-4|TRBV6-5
TGTGCCAGCAGCCTCCCGGGACAGAAAAACATTCAGTACTTC
CASSLPGQKNIQYF
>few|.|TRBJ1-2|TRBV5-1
TGCGCCAGCAGCTTGGAACGGGGTACCGATGGCTACACCTTC
CASSLERGTDGYTF
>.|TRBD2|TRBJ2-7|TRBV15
TGTGCCACCAGCAGAGGGGGCGGGGGGAATTACGAGCAGTACTTC
CATSRGGGGNYEQYF
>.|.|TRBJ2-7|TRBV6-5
TGTGCCAGCAGTTACGGGGGACACACCTACGAGCAGTACTTC
CASSYGGHTYEQYF
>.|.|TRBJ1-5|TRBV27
TGTGCCAGCAGCCCTCACTGGGGTCTGGGGTATAGCAATCAGCCCCAGCATTTT
CASSPHWGLGYSNQPQHF
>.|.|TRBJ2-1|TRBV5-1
TGCGCCAGCAGCCTGGAGGGAGGACAGATCAATGAGCAGTTCTTC
CASSLEGGQINEQFF
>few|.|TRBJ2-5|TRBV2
TGTGCCAGTGTCCAGGGTCGAGAGACCCAGTACTTC
CASVQGRETQYF
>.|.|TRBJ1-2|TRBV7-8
TGTGCCAGCAGCAAAGGGGCTAGCTATGGCTACACCTTC
CASSKGASYGYTF
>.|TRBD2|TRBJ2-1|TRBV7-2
TGTGCCAGCAGCTTAGCCGGGGGGAATGAGCAGTTCTTC
CASSLAGGNEQFF
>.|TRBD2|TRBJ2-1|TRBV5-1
TGCGCCAGCAGCTCCTCTAGCGGGGGTCTCTACAATGAGCAGTTCTTC
CASSSSSGGLYNEQFF